The 26 T cell receptor beta chains reported below all come from one sample, sequenced in a study of cytomegalovirus exposure and HLA in healthy donors. The study ran its PCR with 60 Vbeta and 13 Jbeta primers. This table comes from immunoSEQ multiplex PCR, and its TCRdb copy is limited to in-frame clones, with some not included. The sample shows approximately 170,000 clones, roughly four fifths of them seen only once. The sample comprised PBMCs. These receptor sequences come from a man in his forties in good health and CMV-seronegative.

The V call is TRBV28, the J call TRBJ2-3; TRBD1 is a possible D gene (6 bases). The CDR3 extends over 13 amino acids. The V gene lost 6 bases and the J gene lost 3 bases, with 10 bases spanning the gap. Germline V lookup: CDR1 MDHEN, CDR2 SYDVKM. CDR3 sequence reads: CASSQDSTDTQYF. The CDR3 DNA reads TGTGCCAGCAGCCAGGACAGTACAGATACGCAGTATTTT.

This sequence joins TRBV28 and TRBJ1-2; D may be TRBD1 (5 bases). CDR1 and CDR2 from the germline V gene are MDHEN and SYDVKM. V was trimmed by 5 bases and J by 7 bases, leaving 20 bases between them. CDR3 size: 15 residues. The CDR3 reads CASSARTPGYRGYTF. CDR3 DNA sequence: TGTGCCAGCAGTGCCCGGACACCCGGGTACCGTGGCTACACCTTC.

V is TRBV6-1 and J is TRBJ2-7, with unresolved D. Germline-derived CDR1 and CDR2 are MNHNS and SASEGT. The CDR3 has 15 amino acids. Trimming stripped 5 bases from V and 2 bases from J, with 16 bases between. CDR3 nucleotide sequence: TGTGCCAGCAGTTCCCCCAGGATTGTGCCCTACGAGCAGTACGTC. Residues: CASSSPRIVPYEQYV.

The CDR3 loop is CASSPPAEGATGNTIYF. The CDR3 nucleotides are TGTGCCAGCTCACCACCGGCGGAGGGGGCGACTGGAAACACCATATATTTT. The chain carries TRBV18 and TRBJ1-3; 7 bases match TRBD1. CDR3 length: 17 residues. After removal of 0 bases from V and 2 bases from J, the junction contained 7 bases not matched to a gene. Germline V CDR1 and CDR2: KGHSH, LQKENI.

V is TRBV29-1 and J is TRBJ2-7; tentatively, D is TRBD1 (6 bases). V was cut by 3 bases and J by 2 bases, with 11 bases left in between. The germline gives CDR1 SQVTM, CDR2 ANQGSEA. The CDR3 runs to 13 residues. CDR3 DNA sequence: TGCAGCGTTGAGGGGCAGGGGACCTACGAGCAGTACTTC. Its protein is CSVEGQGTYEQYF.

This clone is a singleton in its sample. This rearrangement joins TRBV28 to TRBJ1-1; the D is unclear. This CDR3 has 11 amino acids. Germline V gene lookup returns CDR1 MDHEN and CDR2 SYDVKM. Deletions cut 7 bases from V and 0 bases from J, with 3 bases between. This chain's CDR3 is CASTVNTEAFF. The DNA for the CDR3 is TGTGCCAGCACCGTGAACACTGAAGCTTTCTTT. Based on the CDR3 plus reference TRBV28 and TRBJ1-1, the full variable domain is DVKVTQSSRYLVKRTGEKVFLECVQDMDHENMFWYRQDPGLGLRLIYFSYDVKMKEKGDIPEGYSVSREKKERFSLILESASTNQTSMYLCASTVNTEAFFGQGTRLTVV.

The chain has TRBV12-5 and TRBJ2-1; 12 bases match TRBD2. The ends lost 7 bases at V and 8 bases at J; junction bases unmatched: 9. In germline, CDR1 is LGHNT, CDR2 FRNRAP. This CDR3 comprises 15 residues. The CDR3 bases are TGTGCTAGTGCCGATCTAGCGGGAGGGAGGGATGAGCAGTTCTTC. As protein: CASADLAGGRDEQFF.

The gene calls are TRBV27 and TRBJ2-1, with 15 bases matching TRBD2. The junction had 25 bases not matched to a gene; V was cut back by 6 bases and J by 7 bases. CDR1 is MNHEY, CDR2 SMNVEV, per germline (reference sequence). The CDR3 covers 22 residues. The CDR3 spells CASSSFYPRTSGRAFGGNEQFF. In DNA, the CDR3 is TGTGCCAGCAGCTCCTTTTACCCCCGGACTAGCGGGAGGGCATTTGGTGGGAATGAGCAGTTCTTC.

This clone turned up a few times. J is TRBJ2-4 and V is TRBV2; D might be TRBD1 (6 bases). Between the trimmed V and J ends, which lost 6 bases and 0 bases, there was a span of 21 bases. This CDR3 is built from 18 residues. From germline, CDR1 is SNHLY and CDR2 FYNNEI. The CDR3 bases are TGTGCCAGCAGCGACCCGGGACAACAGATTATAGCCAAAAACATTCAGTACTTC. Amino acids: CASSDPGQQIIAKNIQYF.

This clone has more than one count but fewer than ten. The chain recombines TRBV5-6 with TRBJ2-7, with a possible D match to TRBD2 (6 bases). The CDR3 is made up of 14 amino acids. V lost 6 bases, J lost 3 bases, and 16 bases lay in between. Per the germline V gene, CDR1 is SGHDT and CDR2 is YYEEEE. The CDR3 reads CASTSRGLGYEQYV. The CDR3 DNA sequence: TGTGCCAGCACCTCGAGGGGACTCGGCTACGAGCAGTACGTC.

This clone came up once. The gene calls are TRBV7-9 and TRBJ1-4; maybe TRBD1 (5 bases). This CDR3 spans 14 amino acids. Per the germline V gene, CDR1 is SEHNR and CDR2 is FQNEAQ (reference sequence). Between the trimmed V and J ends, which lost 4 bases and 3 bases, there was a span of 9 bases. DNA of the CDR3: TGTGCCAGCAGCTCGATCAGGGCTAATGAAAAACTGTTTTTT. This encodes CASSSIRANEKLFF.

The gene calls are TRBV7-3 and TRBJ2-1; D not resolved. CDR3 length: 13 amino acids. The V and J ends lost 2 bases and 4 bases respectively, with 6 bases between them. CDR1 SGHTA and CDR2 FQGTGA come from the germline V gene. The CDR3 nucleotides read TGTGCCAGCAGCTTAGGTCAGTACAATGAGCAGTTCTTC. Translated: CASSLGQYNEQFF. The variable domain in full, with the rest retrieved from reference TRBV7-3 and TRBJ2-1, is GAGVSQTPSNKVTEKGKYVELRCDPISGHTALYWYRQSLGQGPEFLIYFQGTGAADDSGLPNDRFFAVRPEGSVSTLKIQRTERGDSAVYLCASSLGQYNEQFFGPGTRLTVL.

The chain is built from TRBV12-5 and TRBJ1-2; 10 positions match TRBD1. The V gene end was trimmed by 5 bases and the J gene end by 6 bases; junction bases not matched to a gene: 3. This CDR3 has 13 residues. Per germline, CDR1 LGHNT and CDR2 FRNRAP. Here the CDR3 reads CASGIGTGDGYTF. CDR3 in DNA: TGTGCTAGTGGTATCGGGACAGGGGATGGCTACACCTTC.

The chain employs TRBV2 and TRBJ2-7; 8 bases are shared with TRBD2. This CDR3 contains 12 residues. The V gene's germline CDR1 is SNHLY and CDR2 FYNNEI. DNA for the CDR3: TGTGCTCTAACGGGGGGGAGCTACGAGCAGTACTTC. Translation: CALTGGSYEQYF.

The V and J genes are TRBV7-2 and TRBJ1-2, with a weak D call TRBD1 (5 bases). V was pared by 5 bases and J by 8 bases, with 15 bases between. The CDR3 totals 13 residues. The germline CDR1 and CDR2 sequences are SGHTA and FQGNSA. Here the CDR3 reads CASSPDRGRGYTF. The CDR3 DNA reads TGTGCCAGCAGCCCGGACCGGGGGAGAGGCTACACCTTC.

This sequence joins TRBV28 and TRBJ1-5; the D gene is possibly TRBD1 (5 bases). Germline V lookup: CDR1 MDHEN, CDR2 SYDVKM. Trimming took 7 bases from V and 2 from J, leaving 9 bases between them. The CDR3 contains 13 residues. CDR3 bases: TGTGCCAGCACCCTACAGGGCAATCAGCCCCAGCATTTT. Its protein product is CASTLQGNQPQHF. The full variable domain, completed using reference TRBV28 and TRBJ1-5, is DVKVTQSSRYLVKRTGEKVFLECVQDMDHENMFWYRQDPGLGLRLIYFSYDVKMKEKGDIPEGYSVSREKKERFSLILESASTNQTSMYLCASTLQGNQPQHFGDGTRLSIL.

The chain links TRBV9 to TRBJ2-7; perhaps TRBD1 as D (6 bases). The germline gives CDR1 SGDLS, CDR2 YYNGEE. V lost 0 bases to trimming and J lost 3 bases, with 7 bases between them. There are 13 residues in the CDR3. The CDR3 bases are TGTGCCAGCAGCGTAGCGGGACACTACGAGCAGTACTTC. Protein: CASSVAGHYEQYF.

This chain connects TRBV6-5 to TRBJ1-1, with D maybe TRBD1 (6 bases). The CDR3 extends over 15 amino acids. With 2 bases removed from V and 1 base from J, the gap between germline ends came to 11 bases. Germline values: CDR1 MNHEY, CDR2 SVGAGI. The DNA for the CDR3 is TGTGCCAGCAGTTACCAGGGGCAGGGGAACACTGAAGCTTTCTTT. The encoded protein is CASSYQGQGNTEAFF.

The genes are TRBV7-6 and TRBJ1-5; 7 bases align to TRBD1. The ends lost 5 bases at V and 2 bases at J; junction bases unmatched: 3. In germline, CDR1 is SGHVS, CDR2 FNYEAQ. The length of the CDR3 is 14 residues. Here the CDR3 DNA reads TGTGCCAGCAGCAGTGGGACAGGCAATCAGCCCCAGCATTTT. This gives the protein CASSSGTGNQPQHF.

V and J are TRBV28 and TRBJ2-3; 9 bases fit TRBD2. The ends lost 4 bases at V and 0 bases at J; junction bases unmatched: 5. CDR1 and CDR2 from the germline V gene are MDHEN and SYDVKM. The CDR3 is 16 residues long. The CDR3 is CASSSPTSGSTDTQYF. The CDR3 nucleotides read TGTGCCAGCAGTTCTCCGACTAGCGGTAGCACAGATACGCAGTATTTT.

This clone was seen a handful of times. The chain couples TRBV28 to TRBJ1-1, with 8 bases matching TRBD1. In germline, CDR1 is MDHEN, CDR2 SYDVKM. This CDR3 spans 15 amino acids. With V trimmed by 5 bases and J by 5 bases, 10 bases remained unmatched. The CDR3 reads CASSIRTGGRTEAFF. The CDR3 region has the DNA TGTGCCAGCAGTATTAGAACAGGGGGAAGGACTGAAGCTTTCTTT. The variable domain in full, with the rest retrieved from reference TRBV28 and TRBJ1-1, is DVKVTQSSRYLVKRTGEKVFLECVQDMDHENMFWYRQDPGLGLRLIYFSYDVKMKEKGDIPEGYSVSREKKERFSLILESASTNQTSMYLCASSIRTGGRTEAFFGQGTRLTVV.

This chain joins TRBV5-1 and TRBJ2-2; 10 positions match TRBD2. The germline V gene encodes CDR1 SGHRS and CDR2 YFSETQ. The CDR3 is 16 amino acids. V was clipped by 2 bases and J by 1 base; unmatched bases: 2. The CDR3 sequence: CASSFIAGGNTGELFF. As DNA, the CDR3 is TGCGCCAGCAGCTTCATAGCGGGAGGGAACACCGGGGAGCTGTTTTTT.

CDR3 protein: CATSEWGEDQPQHF. The CDR3 region has the DNA TGTGCCACCAGTGAATGGGGAGAAGATCAGCCCCAGCATTTT. The chain couples TRBV15 to TRBJ1-5; D call uncertain. CDR1 LNHNV and CDR2 YYDKDF come from the germline V gene (reference sequence). Trimming removed 6 bases from V and 5 bases from J, with 14 bases in between. CDR3 length: 14 amino acids.

The J gene is TRBJ2-7, the V gene TRBV5-1, with D possibly being TRBD2 (5 bases). The CDR3 extends over 13 amino acids. The germline CDR1 and CDR2 sequences are SGHRS and YFSETQ. V was shortened by 2 bases and J by 6 bases, with 12 bases between the two germline ends. CDR3 coding DNA: TGCGCCAGCAGCTTCGAGGGTACGGGCGAGCAGTACTTC. Its protein product is CASSFEGTGEQYF.

The CDR3 sequence is CASSEGRYNSPLHF. The CDR3 coding sequence is TGCGCCAGCAGTGAGGGGAGGTATAATTCACCCCTCCACTTT. The chain carries TRBV10-1 and TRBJ1-6; no definite D call. CDR3 length: 14 amino acids. Germline CDR1 is WNHNN and CDR2 is SYGVQD (reference sequence). V was trimmed by 2 bases and J by 4 bases, leaving 6 bases between them.

This sequence joins TRBV11-2 and TRBJ2-3, with no clear D. Trimming pared 4 bases from V and 0 bases from J, leaving 17 bases between. The CDR3 contains 17 residues. Germline CDR1 is SGHAT and CDR2 is FQNNGV. Here the CDR3 DNA reads TGTGCCAGCAGCTCCTCAGCCGGGTCCCATAGCACAGATACGCAGTATTTT. Translating it yields CASSSSAGSHSTDTQYF. Filled out from reference TRBV11-2 and TRBJ2-3, the complete variable domain reads EAGVAQSPRYKIIEKRQSVAFWCNPISGHATLYWYQQILGQGPKLLIQFQNNGVVDDSQLPKDRFSAERLKGVDSTLKIQPAKLEDSAVYLCASSSSAGSHSTDTQYFGPGTRLTVL.